This TCR beta chain was documented in a study of regulatory T cells in long-lasting Graves disease. Study results and caveats: Persistent patients had more shared public clonotypes (about 2,700) than new patients (about 920).

V was shortened by 3 bases and J by 7 bases, with 16 bases between the two germline ends. The CDR3 spans 15 residues. The germline V gene has CDR1 SGHTA and CDR2 FQGTGA. Described time point: newly diagnosed GD, antithyroid drugs for less than 3 months. RNA extracted from PBMCs served as the sequencing template. The source of the patients was an endocrinology department in Xi'an, China. Arm-PCR of CDR3 regions and iRepertoire HTBI primers were used to build TCR beta libraries. TCRdb reprocessed the multiplex PCR reads with MiXCR, giving one entry per CDR3 protein. Of about 440,000 distinct CDR3 sequences in the sample, 15% were seen once. This clonotype has a count of ten or more. Its antigen is not identified. The same sample was also used in a study of T cells in Graves' hyperthyroidism and ophthalmopathy. Turning to that study: The TCR CDR3 first-round RT-PCR relied on the HTBI primer set.

J is TRBJ2-1 and V is TRBV7-3, with D possibly matching TRBD2 (7 bases). The sample consisted of peripheral blood mononuclear cells (PBMCs), taken at new diagnosis, from a patient treated with antithyroid drugs. This receptor was identified in a woman aged 30 to 39 with Graves disease. In DNA, the CDR3 is TGTGCCAGCAGCTTGAGGGGGGGTGTCGGAAATGAGCAGTTCTTC. Translation gives CASSLRGGVGNEQFF. Combining the CDR3 with reference TRBV7-3 and TRBJ2-1 gives the whole variable domain GAGVSQTPSNKVTEKGKYVELRCDPISGHTALYWYRQSLGQGPEFLIYFQGTGAADDSGLPNDRFFAVRPEGSVSTLKIQRTERGDSAVYLCASSLRGGVGNEQFFGPGTRLTVL.